Below are 9 T cell receptor beta chains sequenced from a single sample in a study of cytotoxic CD8 clonotypes in ibrutinib-treated CLL. Sequencing was performed with immunoSEQ multiplex PCR; in TCRdb, only in-frame clones are kept and a portion is missing. This sample has some 130,000 clones, with approximately 85% found just once. The input for sequencing was PBMCs, taken after 24 months of ibrutinib treatment. The receptors were gathered from a human donor with chronic lymphocytic leukemia.

The chain employs TRBV27 and TRBJ2-7, with 10 bases that match TRBD1. Germline V lookup: CDR1 MNHEY, CDR2 SMNVEV (reference sequence). The CDR3 is made up of 14 amino acids. Germline trimming cut 6 bases from V and 0 bases from J; bases unmatched to any gene: 2. The CDR3 nucleotides read TGTGCCAGCAGCCGGGACAGGGGCTCCTACGAGCAGTACTTC. It yields the protein CASSRDRGSYEQYF.

V is TRBV30 and J is TRBJ2-7, with 7 bases lining up with TRBD1. Per germline, CDR1 GTSNPN and CDR2 SVGIG (reference sequence). V dropped 0 bases and J dropped 1; count of bases not matched to a gene: 6. CDR3 size: 15 residues. The CDR3 spells CAWSVPQGRSYEQYF. DNA of the CDR3: TGTGCCTGGAGTGTACCACAGGGGCGGTCCTACGAGCAGTACTTC.

The chain has TRBV29-1 and TRBJ1-3; the match to TRBD1 covers 8 bases. The CDR3 has 14 residues. The ends lost 5 bases at V and 3 bases at J; junction bases unmatched: 6. Germline CDR1 SQVTM, CDR2 ANQGSEA. This CDR3 is CSVHQGAGGNTIYF. CDR3 bases: TGCAGCGTTCACCAGGGGGCAGGTGGAAACACCATATATTTT.

In regard to this clone: Other DNA sequences from this sample encode an identical CDR3 as well. This chain uses TRBV2 with TRBJ2-7; 8 positions match TRBD1. Looked up from germline, CDR1 is SNHLY and CDR2 is FYNNEI. The CDR3 has 13 residues. The ends lost 6 bases at V and 4 bases at J; junction bases unmatched: 5. CDR3 region: CASSLGQGYEQYF. The CDR3 DNA reads TGTGCCAGCAGCCTCGGACAGGGATACGAGCAGTACTTC.

This sequence joins TRBV2 and TRBJ2-7, with D perhaps assigned TRBD1 or TRBD2 (5 bases each). Trimming cost V 2 bases and J 0 bases, with 11 bases left between them. CDR3 length: 15 amino acids. Germline assignment: CDR1 SNHLY and CDR2 FYNNEI. This CDR3 is CASSETGTGSYEQYF. In DNA form, the CDR3 reads TGTGCCAGCAGTGAAACCGGGACGGGCTCCTACGAGCAGTACTTC. Combining the CDR3 with reference TRBV2 and TRBJ2-7 gives the whole variable domain EPEVTQTPSHQVTQMGQEVILRCVPISNHLYFYWYRQILGQKVEFLVSFYNNEISEKSEIFDDQFSVERPDGSNFTLKIRSTKLEDSAMYFCASSETGTGSYEQYFGPGTRLTVT.

This chain connects TRBV4-2 to TRBJ1-6, with unresolved D. CDR1 LGHNA and CDR2 YNFKEQ come from the germline V gene. Trimming stripped 0 bases from V and 16 bases from J, with 13 bases between. This CDR3 is built from 13 residues. Here the CDR3 reads CASSQEFGRGLHF. The CDR3 nucleotides are TGTGCCAGCAGCCAAGAATTTGGACGCGGACTCCACTTT.

This chain connects TRBV18 to TRBJ2-2, with 7 nucleotides matching TRBD1. The CDR3 has 16 amino acids. CDR1 KGHSH and CDR2 LQKENI come from the germline V gene. The junction had 8 bases not matched to a gene; V was cut back by 0 bases and J by 7 bases. The CDR3 protein is CASSPPGQQILGELFF. Written as DNA, the CDR3 is TGTGCCAGCTCACCACCGGGACAGCAGATACTCGGGGAGCTGTTTTTT.

The chain couples TRBV6-6 to TRBJ2-7; 12 nucleotides align to TRBD2. CDR1 and CDR2 from the germline V gene are MNHNY and SVGAGI (reference sequence). Trimming removed 6 bases from V and 4 bases from J; junction bases left unmatched: 7. This CDR3 has 15 residues. The CDR3 region is CASSRGTSGFYEQYF. DNA of the CDR3: TGTGCCAGCAGCCGAGGGACTAGCGGGTTTTACGAGCAGTACTTC.

This chain joins TRBV28 and TRBJ1-5, with 8 bases that match TRBD1. The germline V gene has CDR1 MDHEN and CDR2 SYDVKM. The CDR3 runs 13 residues. V shed 7 bases, J shed 4 bases, and the junction held 3 bases outside the gene matches. CDR3 loop: CASKTGENQPQHF. The CDR3 DNA follows: TGTGCCAGCAAGACAGGGGAGAATCAGCCCCAGCATTTT.